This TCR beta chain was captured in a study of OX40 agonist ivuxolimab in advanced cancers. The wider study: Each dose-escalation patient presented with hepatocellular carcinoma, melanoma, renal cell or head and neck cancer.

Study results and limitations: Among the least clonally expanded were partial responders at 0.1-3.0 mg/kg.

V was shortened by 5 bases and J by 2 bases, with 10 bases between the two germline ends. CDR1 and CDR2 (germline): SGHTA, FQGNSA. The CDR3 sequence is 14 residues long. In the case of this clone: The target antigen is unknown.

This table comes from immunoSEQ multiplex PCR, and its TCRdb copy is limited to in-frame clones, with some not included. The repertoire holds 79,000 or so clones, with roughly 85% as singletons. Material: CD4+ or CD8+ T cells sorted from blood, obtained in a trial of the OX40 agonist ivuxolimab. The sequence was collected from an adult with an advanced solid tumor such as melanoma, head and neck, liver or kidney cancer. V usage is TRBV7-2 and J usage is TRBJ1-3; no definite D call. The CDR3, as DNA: TGTGCCAGCAGCCGCGGTGTGACTGGAAACACCATATATTTT. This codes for CASSRGVTGNTIYF. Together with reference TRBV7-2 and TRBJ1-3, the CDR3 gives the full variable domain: GAGVSQSPSNKVTEKGKDVELRCDPISGHTALYWYRQSLGQGLEFLIYFQGNSAPDKSGLPSDRFSAERTGGSVSTLTIQRTQQEDSAVYLCASSRGVTGNTIYFGEGSWLTVV.